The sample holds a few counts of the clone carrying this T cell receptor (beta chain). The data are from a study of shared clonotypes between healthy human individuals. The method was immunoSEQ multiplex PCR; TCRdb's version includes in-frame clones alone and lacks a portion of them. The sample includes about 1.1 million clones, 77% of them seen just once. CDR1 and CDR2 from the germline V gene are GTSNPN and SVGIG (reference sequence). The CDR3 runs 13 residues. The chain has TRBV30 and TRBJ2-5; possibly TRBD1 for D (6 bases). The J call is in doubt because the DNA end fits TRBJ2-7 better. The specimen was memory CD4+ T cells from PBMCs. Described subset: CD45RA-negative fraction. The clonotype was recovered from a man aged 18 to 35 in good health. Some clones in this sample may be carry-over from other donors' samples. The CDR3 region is CAWCTGMSYEQYF. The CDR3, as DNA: TGTGCCTGGTGCACAGGGATGTCCTACGAGCAGTACTTC.